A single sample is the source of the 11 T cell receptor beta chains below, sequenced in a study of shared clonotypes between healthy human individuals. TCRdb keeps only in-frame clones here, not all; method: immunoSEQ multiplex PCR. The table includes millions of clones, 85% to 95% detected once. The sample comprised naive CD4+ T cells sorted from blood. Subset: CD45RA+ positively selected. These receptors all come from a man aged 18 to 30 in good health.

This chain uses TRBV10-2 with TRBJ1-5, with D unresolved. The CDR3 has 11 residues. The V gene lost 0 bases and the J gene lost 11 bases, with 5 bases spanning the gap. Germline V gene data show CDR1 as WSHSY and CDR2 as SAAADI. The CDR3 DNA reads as TGCGCCAGCAGTGAGTCGAGGACCCAGCATTTT. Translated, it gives CASSESRTQHF.

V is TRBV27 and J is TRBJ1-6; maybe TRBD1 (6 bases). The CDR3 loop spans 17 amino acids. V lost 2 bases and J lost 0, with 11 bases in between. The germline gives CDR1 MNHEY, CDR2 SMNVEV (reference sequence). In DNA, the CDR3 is TGTGCCAGCAGTTTAAAGGGGGTGAGCTCCTATAATTCACCCCTCCACTTT. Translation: CASSLKGVSSYNSPLHF.

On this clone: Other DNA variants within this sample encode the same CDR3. The CDR3 protein is CASSSVNTEAFF. Written as DNA, the CDR3 is TGTGCCAGCTCCTCGGTGAACACTGAAGCTTTCTTT. The chain uses TRBV6-5 and TRBJ1-1; no clear D gene. From germline, CDR1 is MNHEY and CDR2 SVGAGI. V was trimmed by 8 bases and J by 0 bases, leaving 7 bases between them. The CDR3 is 12 amino acids.

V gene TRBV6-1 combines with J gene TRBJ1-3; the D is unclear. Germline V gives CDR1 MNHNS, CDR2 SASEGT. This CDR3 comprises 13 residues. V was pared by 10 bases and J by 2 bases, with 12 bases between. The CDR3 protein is CATAGVAGNTIYF. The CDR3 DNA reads TGTGCCACCGCCGGGGTTGCTGGAAACACCATATATTTT.

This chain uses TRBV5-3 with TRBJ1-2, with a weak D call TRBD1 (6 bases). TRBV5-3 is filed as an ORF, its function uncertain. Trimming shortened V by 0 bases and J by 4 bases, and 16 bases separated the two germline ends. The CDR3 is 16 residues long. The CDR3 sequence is CARSLGRPQGSYGYTF. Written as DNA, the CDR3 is TGTGCCAGAAGCTTGGGACGGCCTCAGGGGAGCTATGGCTACACCTTC.

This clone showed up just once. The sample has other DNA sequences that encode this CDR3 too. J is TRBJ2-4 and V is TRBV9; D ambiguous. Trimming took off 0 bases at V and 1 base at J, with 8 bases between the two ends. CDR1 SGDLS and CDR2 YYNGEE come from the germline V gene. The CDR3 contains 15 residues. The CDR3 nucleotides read TGTGCCAGCAGCGTAGCTGGTGGGGCCAAAAACATTCAGTACTTC. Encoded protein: CASSVAGGAKNIQYF.

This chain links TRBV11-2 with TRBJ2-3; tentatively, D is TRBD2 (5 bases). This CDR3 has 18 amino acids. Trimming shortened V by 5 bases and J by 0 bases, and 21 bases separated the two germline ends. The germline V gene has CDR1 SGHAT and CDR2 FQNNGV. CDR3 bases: TGTGCCAGCAGCCCCAAAGGAGGAGGCGCAGCTAGCACAGATACGCAGTATTTT. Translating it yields CASSPKGGGAASTDTQYF.

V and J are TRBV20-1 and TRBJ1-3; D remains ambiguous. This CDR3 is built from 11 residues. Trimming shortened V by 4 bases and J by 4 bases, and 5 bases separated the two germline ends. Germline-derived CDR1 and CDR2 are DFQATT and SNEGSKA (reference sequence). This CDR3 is CSAKVGNTIYF. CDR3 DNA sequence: TGCAGTGCTAAGGTCGGAAACACCATATATTTT.

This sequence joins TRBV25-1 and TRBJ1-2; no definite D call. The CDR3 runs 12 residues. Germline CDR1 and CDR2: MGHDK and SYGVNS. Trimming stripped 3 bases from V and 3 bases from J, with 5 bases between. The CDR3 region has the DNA TGTGCCAGCAGTGACTGGGACTATGGCTACACCTTC. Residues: CASSDWDYGYTF.

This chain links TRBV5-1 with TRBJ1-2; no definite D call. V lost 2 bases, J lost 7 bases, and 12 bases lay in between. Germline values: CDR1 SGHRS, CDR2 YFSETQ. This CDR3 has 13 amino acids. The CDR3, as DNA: TGCGCCAGCAGCTTTAACGAACAGTTTGGCTACACCTTC. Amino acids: CASSFNEQFGYTF.

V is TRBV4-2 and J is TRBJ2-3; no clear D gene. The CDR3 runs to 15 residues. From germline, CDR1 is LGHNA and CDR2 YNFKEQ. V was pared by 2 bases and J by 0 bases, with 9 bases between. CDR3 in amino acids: CASSQNPTSTDTQYF. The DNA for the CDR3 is TGTGCCAGCAGCCAAAACCCGACTAGCACAGATACGCAGTATTTT.